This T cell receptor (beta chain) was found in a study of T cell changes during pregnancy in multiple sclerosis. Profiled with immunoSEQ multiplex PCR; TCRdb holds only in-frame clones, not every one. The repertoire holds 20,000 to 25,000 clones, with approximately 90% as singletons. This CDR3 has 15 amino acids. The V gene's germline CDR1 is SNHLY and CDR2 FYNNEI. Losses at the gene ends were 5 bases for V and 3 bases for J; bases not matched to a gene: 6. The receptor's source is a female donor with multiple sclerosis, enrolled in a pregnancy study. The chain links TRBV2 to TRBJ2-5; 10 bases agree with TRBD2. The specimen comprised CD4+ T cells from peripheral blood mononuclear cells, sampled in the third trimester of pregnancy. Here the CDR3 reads CASSPSGTSEETQYF. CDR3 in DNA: TGTGCCAGCAGTCCTTCCGGGACTAGCGAAGAGACCCAGTACTTC.